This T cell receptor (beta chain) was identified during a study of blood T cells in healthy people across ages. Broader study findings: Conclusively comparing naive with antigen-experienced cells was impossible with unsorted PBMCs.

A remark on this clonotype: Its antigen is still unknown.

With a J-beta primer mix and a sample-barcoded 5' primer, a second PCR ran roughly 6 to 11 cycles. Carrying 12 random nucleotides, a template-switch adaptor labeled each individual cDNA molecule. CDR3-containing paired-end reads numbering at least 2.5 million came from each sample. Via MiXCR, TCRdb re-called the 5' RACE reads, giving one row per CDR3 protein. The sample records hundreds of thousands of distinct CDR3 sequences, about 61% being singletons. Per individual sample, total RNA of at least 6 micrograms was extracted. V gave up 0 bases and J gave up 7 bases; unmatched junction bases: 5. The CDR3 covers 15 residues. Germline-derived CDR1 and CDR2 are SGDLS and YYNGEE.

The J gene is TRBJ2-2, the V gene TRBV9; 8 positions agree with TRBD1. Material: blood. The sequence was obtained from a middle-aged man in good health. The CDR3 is CASSVEQGANGELFF. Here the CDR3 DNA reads TGTGCCAGCAGCGTAGAGCAGGGGGCTAACGGGGAGCTGTTTTTT.